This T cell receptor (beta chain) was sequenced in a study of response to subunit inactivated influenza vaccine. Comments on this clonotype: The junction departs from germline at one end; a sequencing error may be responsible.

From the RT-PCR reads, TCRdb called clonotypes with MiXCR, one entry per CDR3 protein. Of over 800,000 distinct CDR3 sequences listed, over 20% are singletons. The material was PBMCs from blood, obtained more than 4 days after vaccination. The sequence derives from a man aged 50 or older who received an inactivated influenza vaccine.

CDR3 sequence: CASSLGTQLYEQYF. Here the CDR3 DNA reads TGTGCCAGCAGCTTAGGGACTCAGCTGTACGAGCAGTACTTC. The rearrangement joins TRBV12-3 or TRBV12-4 to TRBJ2-7, with a possible D match to TRBD2 (6 bases). CDR3 length equals 14 residues.